The 11 T cell receptor beta chains listed next were all sequenced from one sample in a study of molecular identifiers for immune sequencing clone quantification. Via MiXCR, TCRdb re-called the PCR reads, giving one row per CDR3 protein. The sample contains thousands of distinct CDR3 sequences, 30% to 40% of which appear only once. Source material: naive CD8+ T cells from blood, with Jurkat cell RNA spiked in. The subset: FACS-sorted CD8+CD4-CCR7+CD45RA+ naive T cells. The receptors originated from a human donor in good health. Some libraries in this study had Jurkat cell RNA spiked in.

This clonotype was seen a handful of times. The V call is TRBV28, the J call TRBJ1-5, with TRBD1 matching 11 bases. Germline V gene data show CDR1 as MDHEN and CDR2 as SYDVKM. The CDR3 is 16 amino acids. J was trimmed by 3 bases and V by 4 bases; bases with no gene match: 5. CDR3 in DNA: TGTGCCAGCAGTTCCGGGACAGGGGGAATCAATCAGCCCCAGCATTTT. It encodes CASSSGTGGINQPQHF.

This clonotype was seen only a few times. The chain has TRBV5-6 and TRBJ2-7; TRBD1 or TRBD2 may be the D gene (5 bases each). Looked up from germline, CDR1 is SGHDT and CDR2 is YYEEEE. There are 12 residues in the CDR3. With 0 bases removed from V and 7 bases from J, the gap between germline ends came to 8 bases. The CDR3, as DNA: TGTGCCAGCAGCTTGGGGGGGATAGAGCAGTACTTC. Encoded protein: CASSLGGIEQYF.

The gene calls are TRBV4-2 and TRBJ2-7; TRBD1 aligns across 7 bases. CDR1 and CDR2 (germline): LGHNA, YNFKEQ. V shed 1 base, J shed 2 bases, and the junction held 14 bases outside the gene matches. The CDR3 is made up of 18 amino acids. CDR3 residues: CASSQVLSLGQRTYEQYF. The CDR3 bases are TGTGCCAGCAGCCAAGTTTTAAGTCTGGGACAGCGTACCTACGAGCAGTACTTC.

This clonotype is classed as medium-sized. The chain has TRBV20-1 and TRBJ2-3; 13 bases line up with TRBD2. The trim removed 6 bases at V and 5 bases at J, leaving 8 bases unmatched. The germline V gene encodes CDR1 DFQATT and CDR2 SNEGSKA (reference sequence). The CDR3 sequence is 15 residues long. CDR3 coding DNA: TGCAGTGCCCACGGACTAGCGGGAGATATAGATACGCAGTATTTT. Translating it yields CSAHGLAGDIDTQYF.

A word on this clonotype: Possible read error: a much larger clone is one base away. The genes are TRBV29-1 and TRBJ2-3; D gene ambiguous. Germline assignment: CDR1 SQVTM and CDR2 ANQGSEA. The CDR3 length is 15 residues. In nucleotides, the CDR3 is TGCAGCGGTGAAGATGTAGCTGGGTCCCAAGATACGCAGTATTTT. Encoded protein: CSGEDVAGSQDTQYF.

To note about this clonotype: At one boundary the junction diverges from the germline segment, which might be a read error. The rearrangement uses TRBV6-1 and TRBJ2-1; no clear D. Germline CDR1 reads MNHNS; CDR2 reads SASEGT. The CDR3 is 11 amino acids. CDR3 DNA: TGTGCCAGCAGTTATTGGAATGAGCAGGTCTTC. Translating gives CASSYWNEQVF.

The chain is built from TRBV7-2 and TRBJ1-1; TRBD1 matches 7 bases. The CDR3 consists of 13 residues. Germline V gene lookup returns CDR1 SGHTA and CDR2 FQGNSA. With V trimmed by 0 bases and J by 7 bases, 2 bases remained unmatched. The CDR3: CASSLAWDSEAFF. The CDR3 DNA reads as TGTGCCAGCAGCTTAGCCTGGGACAGTGAAGCTTTCTTT.

Comments on this clonotype: The conserved phenylalanine or tryptophan is not found at the CDR3 terminus, so this likely reflects a read error. The gene calls are TRBV6-1 and TRBJ2-5; D unresolved. V was clipped by 3 bases and J by 9 bases, with 14 bases between them. Germline V gene data show CDR1 as MNHNS and CDR2 as SASEGT. The CDR3 contains 13 residues. The CDR3: CASSDGWPWPQYY. CDR3 in DNA: TGTGCCAGCAGTGATGGGTGGCCTTGGCCCCAGTACTAC.

V and J are TRBV10-3 and TRBJ2-3, with D possibly TRBD1 on 5 matching bases. CDR1 is ENHRY, CDR2 SYGVKD, per germline. The CDR3 sequence is 14 residues long. Trimming pared 3 bases from V and 0 bases from J, leaving 7 bases between. CDR3 region: CAISEQASTDTQYF. The CDR3 coding sequence is TGTGCCATCAGTGAACAGGCTAGCACAGATACGCAGTATTTT.

The genes are TRBV4-1 and TRBJ1-1, with 7 bases matching TRBD1. CDR3 length: 18 amino acids. Germline V gene sequence: CDR1 MGHRA, CDR2 YSYEKL. Losses at the gene ends were 0 bases for V and 1 base for J; bases not matched to a gene: 11. CDR3 sequence: CASSQDKGEGARNTEAFF. The CDR3 DNA follows: TGCGCCAGCAGCCAAGATAAAGGCGAGGGGGCTCGGAACACTGAAGCTTTCTTT.

The chain couples TRBV7-9 to TRBJ2-1, with TRBD2 as a possible D gene (6 bases). The CDR3 contains 14 residues. Germline V gene lookup returns CDR1 SEHNR and CDR2 FQNEAQ (reference sequence). Deletions cut 1 base from V and 6 bases from J, with 10 bases between. The CDR3 DNA follows: TGTGCCAGCAGCTTAGGCGGGGCCTTCAATGAGCAGTTCTTC. Its translation is CASSLGGAFNEQFF.